The present entry profiles one T cell receptor beta chain with its context. Its antigen is still unknown. The entry originates in a study of post-analysis software for immune sequencing data. The overall study: Progressive-relapsing, secondary progressive and relapsing-remitting multiple sclerosis were among the disease courses included.

Every TCR beta cDNA library bore unique molecular identifiers. TCRdb independently ran MiXCR on the PCR reads; one entry per CDR3 protein. Among hundreds of thousands of distinct CDR3 sequences listed, roughly 30% were seen once. The V end was cut by 3 bases, the J end by 3 bases, with 18 bases between. Germline V gene data show CDR1 as SGHAT and CDR2 as FQNNGV. The CDR3 is 16 residues long. Study-wide results and caveats: In patients, TRBV5-6, TRBV5-1 and TRBV20-1 belonged to five or six TRBV segments found more frequently than in controls.

This TCR derives from a girl aged 10 to 17 with multiple sclerosis. This chain joins TRBV11-2 and TRBJ2-7; tentatively, D is TRBD1 or TRBD2 (5 bases each). Input material: blood. The CDR3 DNA reads TGTGCCAGCAGCTTCGGGGCGTTGGAATACCGCTACGAGCAGTACTTC. This translates into CASSFGALEYRYEQYF.